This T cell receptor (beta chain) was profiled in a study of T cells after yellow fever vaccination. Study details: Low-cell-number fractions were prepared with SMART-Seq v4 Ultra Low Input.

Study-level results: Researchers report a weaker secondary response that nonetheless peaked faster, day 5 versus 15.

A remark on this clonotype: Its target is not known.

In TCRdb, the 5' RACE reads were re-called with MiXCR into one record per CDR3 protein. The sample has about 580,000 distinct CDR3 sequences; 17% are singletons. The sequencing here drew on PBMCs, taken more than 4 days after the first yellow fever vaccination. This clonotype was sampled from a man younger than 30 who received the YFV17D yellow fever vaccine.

CDR3 coding DNA: TGTGCCAGCAGCCTACGTTTGGGAGATACGCAGTATTTT. This translates into CASSLRLGDTQYF. The rearrangement links TRBV3-1 to TRBJ2-3, with D unresolved. Germline V gene sequence: CDR1 LGHDT, CDR2 YNNKEL (reference sequence). CDR3 length: 13 amino acids. V was shortened by 4 bases and J by 5 bases, with 10 bases between the two germline ends.